This T cell receptor beta chain was recovered during a study of blood T cell repertoires in COVID-19. Study-wide context: T cells, B-cell-depleted T cells, or PBMCs provided the cDNA or gDNA that served as material.

Repertoires were generated with immunoSEQ multiplex PCR, while TCRdb's copy carries only in-frame clones and drops some. The sample carries some 200,000 clones, approximately 81% recorded once. Trimming took 6 bases from V and 7 from J; bases not matched to a gene: 9. The CDR3 extends over 14 amino acids. In germline, CDR1 is SNHLY, CDR2 FYNNEI. Input material: peripheral blood. The clonotype was recovered from a woman at least 80 years old with active or convalescent COVID-19. The V and J genes are TRBV2 and TRBJ2-1; 7 nucleotides agree with TRBD2. This CDR3 reads CASRGDGGRNEQFF. Here the CDR3 DNA reads TGTGCCAGCAGGGGGGACGGGGGGAGGAATGAGCAGTTCTTC.